A single sample gave rise to the 24 T cell receptor beta chains below, sequenced in a study of shared clonotypes between healthy human individuals. Assay: immunoSEQ multiplex PCR; the TCRdb copy retains only in-frame clones and omits some. The sample lists a few million clones, 85% to 95% occurring once. The source material was naive CD4+ T cells sorted from blood. As to subset: CD45RA+ positively selected. These receptors were taken from a man aged 18-30 years in good health.

The V call is TRBV15, the J call TRBJ2-1, with TRBD2 matching 9 bases. V gave up 8 bases and J gave up 3 bases; unmatched junction bases: 8. This CDR3 has 15 residues. Germline loops: CDR1 LNHNV, CDR2 YYDKDF (reference sequence). The DNA of the CDR3 is TGTGCCACCTCCGTCCTAGCGGGATTCTACAATGAGCAGTTCTTC. Protein sequence: CATSVLAGFYNEQFF.

Turning to this clone: This sample includes further DNA sequences coding for the same CDR3. The rearrangement uses TRBV7-9 and TRBJ2-7; D unclear. This CDR3 region has 12 residues. The germline V gene encodes CDR1 SEHNR and CDR2 FQNEAQ (reference sequence). V gave up 3 bases and J gave up 4 bases, with 7 bases separating them. The CDR3 spells CASSFSGYEQYF. In nucleotides, the CDR3 is TGTGCCAGCAGCTTCAGTGGGTACGAGCAGTACTTC.

V and J are TRBV5-6 and TRBJ1-1; TRBD1 is a possible D gene (6 bases). The CDR3 runs to 14 residues. Germline loops: CDR1 SGHDT, CDR2 YYEEEE. The V and J ends lost 3 bases and 4 bases respectively, with 13 bases between them. DNA of the CDR3: TGTGCCAGCAGCTCCCCTGGGGGCGGCACTGAAGCTTTCTTT. As protein: CASSSPGGGTEAFF.

This chain links TRBV5-1 with TRBJ1-2, with a tentative D call TRBD1 (6 bases). The V gene's germline CDR1 is SGHRS and CDR2 YFSETQ. The CDR3 contains 14 residues. Between the trimmed V and J ends, which lost 3 bases and 10 bases, there was a span of 19 bases. This CDR3 is CASSSSGYEGDYTF. CDR3 in DNA: TGCGCCAGCAGCTCCTCCGGGTATGAGGGGGACTACACCTTC.

Regarding this clone: This CDR3 is also generated by other DNA sequences in the sample. The rearrangement links TRBV5-1 to TRBJ1-1, with D possibly matching TRBD1 (6 bases). V lost 3 bases to trimming and J lost 0 bases, with 9 bases between them. This CDR3 region has 14 residues. Germline V CDR1 and CDR2: SGHRS, YFSETQ. In DNA, the CDR3 is TGCGCCAGCAGCTCCACAGGGCTGAACACTGAAGCTTTCTTT. Translating it yields CASSSTGLNTEAFF.

The chain is built from TRBV7-3 and TRBJ2-3; TRBD2 matches 12 bases. Trimming cost V 5 bases and J 1 base; bases outside gene matches: 4. Germline V gives CDR1 SGHTA, CDR2 FQGTGA. The CDR3 sequence is 16 residues long. This CDR3 reads CASSGWTSGGTDTQYF. In DNA form, the CDR3 reads TGTGCCAGCAGCGGGTGGACTAGCGGGGGCACAGATACGCAGTATTTT.

The rearrangement uses TRBV6-6 and TRBJ2-7, with 8 positions matching TRBD1. The CDR3 extends over 15 amino acids. After removal of 6 bases from V and 2 bases from J, the junction contained 9 bases not matched to a gene. Germline V gene sequence: CDR1 MNHNY, CDR2 SVGAGI (reference sequence). CDR3 loop: CASSQGQARPYEQYF. The CDR3 DNA reads TGTGCCAGCAGCCAGGGACAGGCGAGACCCTACGAGCAGTACTTC.

This chain joins TRBV2 and TRBJ2-1; 8 bases line up with TRBD2. With 5 bases clipped from V and 8 bases from J, the junction kept 8 bases outside the gene matches. The CDR3 totals 14 residues. CDR1 is SNHLY, CDR2 FYNNEI, per germline. The CDR3 loop reads CASSQTGGGYEQFF. The CDR3 DNA reads TGTGCCAGCAGTCAAACCGGGGGGGGCTATGAGCAGTTCTTC.

The CDR3 DNA reads TGTGCCTTGGGACCCTCCAGCCCTCAAGTAAAGTCACCCCTCCACTTT. Amino acid sequence: CALGPSSPQVKSPLHF. The chain has TRBV30 and TRBJ1-6; D may be TRBD1 (5 bases). This CDR3 spans 16 amino acids. V was trimmed by 7 bases and J by 10 bases, leaving 26 bases between them. Germline V gene sequence: CDR1 GTSNPN, CDR2 SVGIG (reference sequence). The whole variable domain, remainder taken from reference TRBV30 and TRBJ1-6, is SQTIHQWPATLVQPVGSPLSLECTVEGTSNPNLYWYRQAAGRGLQLLFYSVGIGQISSEVPQNLSASRPQDRQFILSSKKLLLSDSGFYLCALGPSSPQVKSPLHFGNGTRLTVT.

V usage is TRBV5-1 and J usage is TRBJ2-2; 7 nucleotides match TRBD2. After removal of 3 bases from V and 5 bases from J, the junction contained 7 bases not matched to a gene. This CDR3 is 15 amino acids long. Germline V gene lookup returns CDR1 SGHRS and CDR2 YFSETQ. CDR3 nucleotides: TGCGCCAGCAGCTACCGGGACTATGTAACCGGGGAGCTGTTTTTT. Its translation is CASSYRDYVTGELFF.

This sequence joins TRBV6-5 and TRBJ2-7, with TRBD1 identical over 8 bases. Per the germline V gene, CDR1 is MNHEY and CDR2 is SVGAGI. This CDR3 has 15 residues. V shed 0 bases and J 4 bases; nucleotides not matched to a gene: 5. CDR3 sequence (DNA): TGTGCCAGCAGTTACTCCTCGACAGGGGAATACGAGCAGTACTTC. It encodes CASSYSSTGEYEQYF.

This clone came up a few times. The genes are TRBV30 and TRBJ1-1; the D gene is possibly TRBD1 (6 bases). V dropped 0 bases and J dropped 5 bases, with 10 bases sitting between them. CDR3 length: 13 amino acids. Germline assignment: CDR1 GTSNPN and CDR2 SVGIG (reference sequence). This CDR3 is CAWSVGARTEAFF. CDR3 nucleotides: TGTGCCTGGAGTGTGGGGGCTCGGACTGAAGCTTTCTTT.

This chain links TRBV15 with TRBJ1-4; 8 bases map to TRBD1. V was clipped by 5 bases and J by 2 bases; unmatched bases: 1. CDR3 length: 14 amino acids. Germline CDR1 reads LNHNV; CDR2 reads YYDKDF (reference sequence). The CDR3 DNA reads TGTGCCACCAGCTCAGGGGGCACTAATGAAAAACTGTTTTTT. This codes for CATSSGGTNEKLFF.

Of note for this clone: Other nucleotide sequences in the sample specify the same CDR3. This chain links TRBV6-5 with TRBJ2-7; TRBD2 might be the D (6 bases). Germline V gene sequence: CDR1 MNHEY, CDR2 SVGAGI. The CDR3 sequence is 14 residues long. Trimming removed 0 bases from V and 1 base from J, with 7 bases in between. The CDR3 DNA follows: TGTGCCAGCAGTTACTCGCGGGGTTCCTACGAGCAGTACTTC. Translating it yields CASSYSRGSYEQYF.

The V call is TRBV6-6, the J call TRBJ1-4; D unclear. V shed 4 bases and J shed 6 bases, with 9 bases lying between them. CDR1 is MNHNY and CDR2 is SVGAGI in the germline V gene (reference sequence). CDR3 size: 13 residues. CDR3 protein: CASSSTGDEKLFF. The CDR3 DNA reads as TGTGCCAGCAGTTCTACCGGGGATGAAAAACTGTTTTTT.

This clone was observed a few times. The identical CDR3 is also encoded by other nucleotide sequences in the sample. This chain joins TRBV18 and TRBJ1-1; TRBD1 agrees at 7 bases. Unmatched junction bases numbered 2, after V lost 6 bases and J lost 1 base. This CDR3 has 13 residues. Germline values: CDR1 KGHSH, CDR2 LQKENI. The CDR3 spells CASSGDRNTEAFF. The CDR3 coding sequence is TGTGCCAGCTCGGGGGACAGGAACACTGAAGCTTTCTTT. The variable domain in full, with the rest retrieved from reference TRBV18 and TRBJ1-1, is NAGVMQNPRHLVRRRGQEARLRCSPMKGHSHVYWYRQLPEEGLKFMVYLQKENIIDESGMPKERFSAEFPKEGPSILRIQQVVRGDSAAYFCASSGDRNTEAFFGQGTRLTVV.

For the CDR3, the DNA is TGCGCCAGCAGCTTGGAAGACGGATTCCAAGAGACCCAGTACTTC. Its protein is CASSLEDGFQETQYF. This chain links TRBV5-1 with TRBJ2-5; no reliable D call. Germline values: CDR1 SGHRS, CDR2 YFSETQ. V lost 0 bases and J lost 1, with 10 bases in between. The CDR3 runs to 15 residues.

This CDR3 is CASSMRGSPDYGYTF. The CDR3 region has the DNA TGTGCCAGTAGTATGAGGGGTTCCCCTGACTATGGCTACACCTTC. This sequence joins TRBV19 and TRBJ1-2; perhaps TRBD1 as D (5 bases). CDR3 size: 15 residues. V was pared by 3 bases and J by 3 bases, with 14 bases between. CDR1 is LNHDA, CDR2 SQIVND, per germline (reference sequence).

The gene calls are TRBV25-1 and TRBJ1-1; D is perhaps TRBD1 (6 bases). Germline V gene data show CDR1 as MGHDK and CDR2 as SYGVNS. The CDR3 sequence is 13 residues long. V was pared by 6 bases and J by 5 bases, with 13 bases between. The CDR3 is CASRGQPGTEAFF. The CDR3 DNA reads as TGTGCCAGCAGGGGACAACCGGGGACTGAAGCTTTCTTT.

V gene TRBV29-1 combines with J gene TRBJ2-5; perhaps TRBD2 as D (6 bases). CDR1 and CDR2 (germline): SQVTM, ANQGSEA. CDR3 size: 15 residues. V lost 6 bases and J 11 bases, leaving 28 bases between the germline ends. The CDR3 reads CSVIPQLTDRGEQYF. The CDR3 bases are TGCAGCGTGATCCCGCAGCTGACAGACCGCGGGGAGCAGTACTTC.

The chain employs TRBV2 and TRBJ2-4; TRBD2 is a possible D gene (7 bases). The germline gives CDR1 SNHLY, CDR2 FYNNEI. This CDR3 spans 16 amino acids. The ends were cut back, 4 bases at V and 0 bases at J, with 13 bases in the middle. DNA for the CDR3: TGTGCCAGCAGTGTCGGGGGGCTTGTAGCCAAAAACATTCAGTACTTC. This codes for CASSVGGLVAKNIQYF.

The rearrangement uses TRBV27 and TRBJ2-2; D is possibly TRBD1 (6 bases). The germline V gene encodes CDR1 MNHEY and CDR2 SMNVEV (reference sequence). V shed 5 bases and J shed 4 bases, with 11 bases lying between them. The CDR3 is made up of 14 amino acids. The CDR3 protein is CASSRGQFTGELFF. DNA for the CDR3: TGTGCCAGCAGTCGTGGACAGTTCACCGGGGAGCTGTTTTTT.

With regard to this clone: Other DNA sequences from this sample encode an identical CDR3 as well. The rearrangement links TRBV5-1 to TRBJ2-7, with TRBD1 matching over 7 bases. J gave up 3 bases and V 4 bases, and 4 bases lay outside the gene matches. The germline V gene has CDR1 SGHRS and CDR2 YFSETQ. This CDR3 comprises 13 residues. CDR3 sequence (DNA): TGCGCCAGCAGCCTCACAGGGGTCTACGAGCAGTACTTC. Translated, it gives CASSLTGVYEQYF.

The sample holds one count of this clone. This chain uses TRBV2 with TRBJ2-1; the D gene is possibly TRBD2 (6 bases). Germline CDR1 and CDR2: SNHLY and FYNNEI. Trimming stripped 4 bases from V and 6 bases from J, with 13 bases between. The CDR3 length is 14 residues. The CDR3 bases are TGTGCCAGCAGTGGGGGTTGGGGAGGCAATGAGCAGTTCTTC. This translates into CASSGGWGGNEQFF.